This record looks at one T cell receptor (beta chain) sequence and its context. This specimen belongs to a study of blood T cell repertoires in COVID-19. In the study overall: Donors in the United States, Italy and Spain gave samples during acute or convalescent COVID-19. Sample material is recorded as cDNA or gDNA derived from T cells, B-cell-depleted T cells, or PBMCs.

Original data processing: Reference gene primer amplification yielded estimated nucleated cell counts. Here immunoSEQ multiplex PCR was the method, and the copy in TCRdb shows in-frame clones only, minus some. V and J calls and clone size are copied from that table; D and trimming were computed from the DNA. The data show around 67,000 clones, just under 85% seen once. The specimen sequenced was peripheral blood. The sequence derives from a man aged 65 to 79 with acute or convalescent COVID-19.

CDR3 in amino acids: CASSPGTGAYEQYF. Written as DNA, the CDR3 is TGTGCCAGTAGTCCCGGGACAGGGGCCTACGAGCAGTACTTC. The chain is built from TRBV19 and TRBJ2-7; 10 nucleotides match TRBD1. The J segment lost 2 bases and the V segment lost 5 bases, leaving 3 bases of the junction unmatched. Germline CDR1 LNHDA, CDR2 SQIVND (reference sequence). The CDR3 runs 14 residues.